Sequencing of this T cell receptor beta chain was carried out in a study of early T cells in non-severe SARS-CoV-2 infection. Study-level background: The input, bulk RNA from unsorted whole blood, was sequenced, and chains were unpaired.

One entry per CDR3 protein results from TCRdb running MiXCR on the 5' RACE reads. Among over 15,000 distinct CDR3 sequences listed, under 7% were seen once. This clonotype was seen many times. Trimming removed 4 bases from V and 3 bases from J, with 16 bases in between. The CDR3 has 15 residues. The germline V gene has CDR1 SNHLY and CDR2 FYNNEI. The input for sequencing was whole blood, taken at baseline. J is TRBJ2-7 and V is TRBV2; tentative D call: TRBD1 (5 bases). The sequence derives from an adult who was a healthcare worker with PCR-confirmed SARS-CoV-2 infection or an uninfected control (not recorded which). CDR3 sequence reads: CASSVQPGYNYEQYF. DNA for the CDR3: TGTGCCAGCAGTGTTCAGCCAGGGTACAACTACGAGCAGTACTTC.